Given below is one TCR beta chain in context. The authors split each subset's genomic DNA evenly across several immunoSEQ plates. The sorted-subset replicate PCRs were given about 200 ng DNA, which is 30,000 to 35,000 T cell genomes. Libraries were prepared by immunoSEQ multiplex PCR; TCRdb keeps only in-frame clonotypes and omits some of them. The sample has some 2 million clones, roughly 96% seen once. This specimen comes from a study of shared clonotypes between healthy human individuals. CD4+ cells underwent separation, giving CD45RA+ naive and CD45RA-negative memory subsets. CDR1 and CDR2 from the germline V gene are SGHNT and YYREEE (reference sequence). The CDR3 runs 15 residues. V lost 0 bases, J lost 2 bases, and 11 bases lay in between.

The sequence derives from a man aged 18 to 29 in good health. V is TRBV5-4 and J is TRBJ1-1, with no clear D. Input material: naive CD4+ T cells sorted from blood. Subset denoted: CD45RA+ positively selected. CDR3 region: CASSLVASVNTEAFF. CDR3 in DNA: TGTGCCAGCAGCTTGGTGGCCTCGGTTAACACTGAAGCTTTCTTT.